Listed below are T cell receptor beta chains from one sample, sequenced in a study of cytomegalovirus exposure and HLA in healthy donors. Data came from immunoSEQ multiplex PCR; TCRdb stores just in-frame clones and leaves some out. The table has about 150,000 clones, roughly 90% seen once. The sample comprised PBMCs. The source is a man aged 18 to 29 in good health and CMV-seronegative. The CDR3 runs from the conserved cysteine through the conserved F or W. A D gene is named only where the DNA matches it firmly. Expanded clones are given a class, and other clones once, few, many or no size at all.

j_gene | abundance | d_gene | v_gene | CDR3aa | CDR3nt
TRBJ1-4 | - | - | TRBV5-1 | CASSTPGGAPSTNEKLFF | TGCGCCAGCAGTACACCAGGAGGGGCCCCGTCGACTAATGAAAAACTGTTTTTT
TRBJ1-2 | - | TRBD1 | TRBV6-5 | CASSYWGGQGEGGYTF | TGTGCCAGCAGTTATTGGGGTGGACAGGGTGAGGGGGGCTACACCTTC
TRBJ2-2 | - | - | TRBV14 | CASSQDLGTYTGELFF | TGTGCCAGCAGCCAAGATCTTGGTACATACACCGGGGAGCTGTTTTTT
TRBJ1-1 | - | - | TRBV6-5 | CASSYGTELGTEAFF | TGTGCCAGCAGTTACGGTACAGAGCTCGGCACTGAAGCTTTCTTT
TRBJ1-5 | - | TRBD1 | TRBV27 | CASSLMGQNQPQHF | TGTGCCAGCAGTTTAATGGGACAGAATCAGCCCCAGCATTTT
TRBJ1-4 | - | - | TRBV27 | CASKEHANEKLFF | TGTGCCAGCAAGGAGCACGCCAATGAAAAACTGTTTTTT
TRBJ2-1 | - | TRBD2 | TRBV5-1 | CASSLAGGGSSYNEQFF | TGCGCCAGCAGCTTGGCGGGCGGGGGGAGCTCCTACAATGAGCAGTTCTTC
TRBJ2-1 | - | TRBD2 | TRBV6-6 | CASSAGTSGASEQFF | TGTGCCAGCAGTGCCGGGACTAGCGGCGCCTCGGAGCAGTTCTTC
TRBJ2-5 | - | - | TRBV5-6 | CASSIGGNSETQYF | TGTGCCAGCAGCATCGGAGGAAACTCGGAGACCCAGTACTTC
TRBJ2-7 | once | TRBD2 | TRBV19 | CASSMVSGGAGEQYF | TGTGCCAGTAGTATGGTTAGCGGGGGGGCCGGCGAGCAGTACTTC
TRBJ1-5 | - | - | TRBV9 | CASSVDPNQPQHF | TGTGCCAGCAGCGTAGATCCGAATCAGCCCCAGCATTTT
TRBJ1-2 | - | TRBD1 | TRBV4-3 | CASSQGRGQTYGYTF | TGCGCCAGCAGCCAAGGGCGGGGACAGACCTATGGCTACACCTTC
TRBJ2-5 | - | - | TRBV30 | CAWSVLVTQYF | TGTGCCTGGAGTGTACTTGTGACCCAGTACTTC
TRBJ1-2 | once | - | TRBV9 | CASSATAGWDGYTF | TGTGCCAGCAGCGCCACGGCAGGGTGGGATGGCTACACCTTC
TRBJ1-1 | - | TRBD1 | TRBV7-9 | CASSYTGDTEAFF | TGTGCCAGCAGCTACACAGGGGATACTGAAGCTTTCTTT
TRBJ2-1 | - | TRBD2 | TRBV11-3 | CASSPGATSGSTGGEQFF | TGTGCCAGCAGCCCGGGGGCCACTAGCGGGAGTACGGGAGGTGAGCAGTTCTTC
TRBJ2-1 | - | TRBD2 | TRBV12-5 | CASGLVPVRLAGADEQFF | TGTGCTAGTGGTTTGGTACCCGTCCGACTAGCGGGAGCGGATGAGCAGTTCTTC
TRBJ2-1 | - | - | TRBV11-3 | CASSLEWQGGVNEQFF | TGTGCCAGCAGCTTAGAATGGCAGGGGGGAGTAAATGAGCAGTTCTTC
TRBJ2-1 | - | - | TRBV5-1 | CASSSGTPEYNEQFF | TGCGCCAGCAGCTCCGGAACTCCGGAGTACAATGAGCAGTTCTTC
TRBJ2-3 | - | - | TRBV9 | CASSGSGDPDTQYF | TGTGCCAGCAGCGGGTCGGGAGATCCAGATACGCAGTATTTT
TRBJ2-3 | - | TRBD2 | TRBV30 | CAWRAVGGPTDTQYF | TGTGCCTGGAGGGCCGTGGGAGGGCCAACAGATACGCAGTATTTT
TRBJ2-7 | - | TRBD2 | TRBV4-2 | CASSPRTSETYEQYF | TGTGCCAGCAGCCCACGGACTAGCGAGACCTACGAGCAGTACTTC
TRBJ1-2 | few | - | TRBV15 | CATSRDILGDYGYTF | TGTGCCACCAGCAGGGACATCCTGGGTGACTATGGCTACACCTTC
TRBJ2-5 | - | - | TRBV5-1 | CASSLVPGRMETQYF | TGCGCCAGCAGCTTGGTGCCAGGGCGAATGGAGACCCAGTACTTC
TRBJ2-5 | - | - | TRBV7-9 | CASSLVTGGETQYF | TGTGCCAGCAGCTTAGTAACGGGTGGGGAGACCCAGTACTTC
TRBJ1-1 | - | - | TRBV5-4 | CASSLAGEAEAFF | TGTGCCAGCAGCTTGGCGGGGGAGGCTGAAGCTTTCTTT
TRBJ1-1 | - | TRBD1 | TRBV28 | CASGVTTGVENTEAFF | TGTGCCAGTGGGGTAACAACAGGGGTTGAGAACACTGAAGCTTTCTTT
TRBJ2-2 | - | TRBD1 | TRBV6-5 | CASRGTGPTGELFF | TGTGCCAGCAGAGGGACAGGGCCCACCGGGGAGCTGTTTTTT
TRBJ2-1 | - | TRBD2 | TRBV4-2 | CASSQDSAGGFYNEQFF | TGTGCCAGCAGCCAAGATTCGGCGGGGGGCTTCTACAATGAGCAGTTCTTC
TRBJ1-3 | - | - | TRBV6-5 | CASSYTGFGNTIYF | TGTGCCAGCAGTTACACAGGGTTTGGAAACACCATATATTTT
TRBJ1-1 | - | - | TRBV6-5 | CASSRPGQSTEAFF | TGTGCCAGCAGTCGCCCAGGACAGAGCACTGAAGCTTTCTTT
TRBJ1-1 | - | TRBD1 | TRBV5-4 | CASSFPGQGHTEAFF | TGTGCCAGCAGCTTTCCGGGACAGGGCCACACTGAAGCTTTCTTT
TRBJ1-2 | - | TRBD1 | TRBV10-3 | CAIRRQGNYGYTF | TGTGCCATCAGAAGACAGGGAAACTATGGCTACACCTTC
TRBJ2-1 | - | TRBD2 | TRBV6-5 | CASSSLAGPYNEQFF | TGTGCCAGCAGTTCACTAGCGGGGCCCTACAATGAGCAGTTCTTC
TRBJ1-1 | - | - | TRBV27 | CASKAGWVTEAFF | TGTGCCAGCAAGGCAGGGTGGGTCACTGAAGCTTTCTTT
TRBJ1-1 | - | - | TRBV7-2 | CASSLVDRISEAFF | TGTGCCAGCAGCTTAGTAGACAGGATCTCTGAAGCTTTCTTT
TRBJ1-6 | - | - | TRBV2 | CASTTDSPVALHF | TGTGCCAGCACTACGGACAGTCCAGTAGCCCTCCACTTT
TRBJ2-1 | - | - | TRBV7-9 | CASSLYTPGSYNEQFF | TGTGCCAGCAGCTTATATACTCCCGGGTCCTACAATGAGCAGTTCTTC
TRBJ1-1 | - | - | TRBV14 | CASSKAHSGSVEAFF | TGTGCCAGCAGCAAGGCCCATTCGGGTTCGGTTGAAGCTTTCTTT